What follows are 24 T cell receptor beta chains derived from one specimen sequenced in a study of human T cells and chemical hapten exposure. From the RACE reads, TCRdb called clonotypes with MiXCR, one entry per CDR3 protein. The top ten clones hold 2.1% of a sample with some 170,000 distinct CDR3 sequences, approximately 30% of them seen once. Time point in this sample: patch test 3, about 24 weeks after DPC sensitization. Treatment meaning: therapeutic diphenylcyclopropenone sensitization with weekly scalp DPC. The sequencing used whole blood, collected in connection with sensitization to the hapten diphenylcyclopropenone (DPC). The origin of the receptors is a woman in her late teens or twenties with alopecia areata. Some clones in this sample may be carry-over from other donors' samples.

The chain couples TRBV6-2 or TRBV6-3 to TRBJ2-7; perhaps D is TRBD1 or TRBD2 (6 bases each). The CDR3 consists of 13 residues. CDR1 and CDR2 (germline): MNHEY, SVGEGT. Trimming cost V 10 bases and J 5 bases, with 18 bases left between them. The CDR3 DNA reads TGTGCCACCAGAGGTGGGGGGCCCCACGAGCAGTACTTC. Protein product: CATRGGGPHEQYF.

The chain has TRBV29-1 and TRBJ1-4; TRBD1 matches at 7 bases. Losses at the gene ends were 5 bases for V and 8 bases for J; bases not matched to a gene: 8. The CDR3 is made up of 13 amino acids. Per the germline V gene, CDR1 is SQVTM and CDR2 is ANQGSEA. CDR3 sequence (DNA): TGCAGCGTTAGACAGGGTTTGGCCGAAAAACTGTTTTTT. Its protein product is CSVRQGLAEKLFF.

The chain links TRBV15 to TRBJ2-1, with TRBD2 matching over 7 bases. This CDR3 is 16 amino acids long. The trim removed 4 bases at V and 4 bases at J, leaving 10 bases unmatched. Germline V gene sequence: CDR1 LNHNV, CDR2 YYDKDF (reference sequence). The CDR3 sequence: CATSTSDISGYNEQFF. The CDR3 bases are TGTGCCACCAGCACCTCTGATATTAGCGGGTACAATGAGCAGTTCTTC.

The sample holds one count of this clonotype. The V and J genes are TRBV18 and TRBJ2-7; D uncertain. The CDR3 runs 15 residues. Trimming removed 2 bases at V and 2 bases at J, with 13 bases between. Germline V gene data show CDR1 as KGHSH and CDR2 as LQKENI. As DNA, the CDR3 is TGTGCCAGCTCACCAGGGAACGGGCCAGCCTACGAGCAGTACTTC. Translated: CASSPGNGPAYEQYF. Full variable domain (missing parts from reference TRBV18 and TRBJ2-7): NAGVMQNPRHLVRRRGQEARLRCSPMKGHSHVYWYRQLPEEGLKFMVYLQKENIIDESGMPKERFSAEFPKEGPSILRIQQVVRGDSAAYFCASSPGNGPAYEQYFGPGTRLTVT.

This clonotype was seen only a few times. The chain carries TRBV27 and TRBJ2-1; D not certain. Trimming cost V 7 bases and J 10 bases, with 11 bases left between them. This CDR3 is built from 11 residues. The germline V gene encodes CDR1 MNHEY and CDR2 SMNVEV (reference sequence). The CDR3 DNA follows: TGTGCCAGCAAGGATAGGTGGGAGCAGTTCTTC. It codes for CASKDRWEQFF.

This clonotype came up a few times. V is TRBV6-2 or TRBV6-3 and J is TRBJ2-3; D unresolved. The CDR3 runs to 13 residues. From germline, CDR1 is MNHEY and CDR2 SVGEGT. V was shortened by 5 bases and J by 4 bases, with 10 bases between the two germline ends. The CDR3 DNA is TGTGCCAGCAGTCGGAGTATCCCAGATACGCAGTATTTT. It encodes CASSRSIPDTQYF.

V and J are TRBV15 and TRBJ2-5, with no clear D. The CDR3 is 13 residues long. Trimming shortened V by 4 bases and J by 1 base, and 7 bases separated the two germline ends. The germline V gene encodes CDR1 LNHNV and CDR2 YYDKDF (reference sequence). CDR3 region: CATSNRAQETQYF. The CDR3 region has the DNA TGTGCCACCAGCAACAGAGCCCAAGAGACCCAGTACTTC.

This clonotype was recorded a few times. The chain is built from TRBV5-1 and TRBJ2-3; tentative D call: TRBD1 (7 bases). There are 15 residues in the CDR3. Trimming stripped 2 bases from V and 0 bases from J, with 10 bases between. Germline V gene data show CDR1 as SGHRS and CDR2 as YFSETQ. The CDR3 reads CASSFRGESTDTQYF. Written as DNA, the CDR3 is TGCGCCAGCAGCTTCAGGGGGGAGAGCACAGATACGCAGTATTTT.

The V gene is TRBV6-2 or TRBV6-3, the J gene TRBJ2-7, with D perhaps TRBD2 (6 bases). Germline loops: CDR1 MNHEY, CDR2 SVGEGT. V lost 0 bases to trimming and J lost 5 bases, with 20 bases between them. The CDR3 has 17 amino acids. DNA of the CDR3: TGTGCCAGCAGTTACTCGTTATACGGCGGGATTCTTAACGAGCAGTACTTC. Its translation is CASSYSLYGGILNEQYF.

This clonotype showed up just a few times. The chain has TRBV12-3 or TRBV12-4 and TRBJ2-1, with D tentatively TRBD2 (6 bases). The CDR3 consists of 15 residues. V was shortened by 6 bases and J by 2 bases, with 14 bases between the two germline ends. CDR3: CASSPRGSAYNEQFF. The DNA for the CDR3 is TGTGCCAGCAGCCCGCGGGGATCCGCCTACAATGAGCAGTTCTTC.

V gene TRBV12-3 or TRBV12-4 combines with J gene TRBJ2-7; D is tentatively TRBD1 or TRBD2 (5 bases each). The CDR3 covers 11 residues. The V gene lost 8 bases and the J gene lost 9 bases, with 14 bases spanning the gap. The CDR3 sequence: CASGGVFRQYF. CDR3 coding DNA: TGTGCCAGCGGGGGAGTATTCCGGCAGTACTTC.

V is TRBV28 and J is TRBJ1-5, with 9 bases lining up with TRBD1. CDR1 and CDR2 from the germline V gene are MDHEN and SYDVKM. This CDR3 spans 15 amino acids. V lost 4 bases, J lost 5 bases, and 6 bases stayed unmatched. The CDR3 loop reads CASSSHRGLDQPQHF. CDR3 DNA: TGTGCCAGCAGTTCCCACAGGGGGCTTGATCAGCCCCAGCATTTT.

The genes are TRBV6-2 or TRBV6-3 and TRBJ2-2; D is perhaps TRBD1 (5 bases). CDR1 and CDR2 from the germline V gene are MNHEY and SVGEGT. This CDR3 region has 15 residues. V lost 0 bases and J lost 5, with 10 bases in between. The CDR3 protein is CASSYSGAITGELFF. CDR3 DNA sequence: TGTGCCAGCAGTTACTCAGGGGCCATAACCGGGGAGCTGTTTTTT.

This clonotype was seen many times. The chain carries TRBV2 and TRBJ2-5, with D unresolved. Germline V lookup: CDR1 SNHLY, CDR2 FYNNEI. This CDR3 is built from 10 residues. V shed 7 bases and J shed 3 bases, with 3 bases lying between them. CDR3 loop: CASKEETQYF. Here the CDR3 DNA reads TGTGCCAGCAAGGAAGAGACCCAGTACTTC.

This clonotype has just a few counts. In DNA, the CDR3 is TGTGCCAGCCTTCCAGACAGGATTGGGGAGCAGTACTTC. Translating it yields CASLPDRIGEQYF. The J gene is TRBJ2-7, the V gene TRBV2, with D perhaps TRBD1 (6 bases). The germline CDR1 and CDR2 sequences are SNHLY and FYNNEI. There are 13 residues in the CDR3. The germline V and J ends were trimmed by 8 bases and 7 bases, with 18 bases remaining between them.

There are a few counts of this clonotype. The genes are TRBV6-1 and TRBJ2-1; 11 bases match TRBD1. V shed 4 bases, J shed 1 base, and the junction held 0 bases outside the gene matches. The CDR3 is 15 amino acids. Germline V gene sequence: CDR1 MNHNS, CDR2 SASEGT. The CDR3 DNA follows: TGTGCCAGCAGTGGGGACAGGGGGTCCTACAATGAGCAGTTCTTC. Translated: CASSGDRGSYNEQFF.

The CDR3 coding sequence is TGTGCCAGCAGTTACGGGGGCTTAGAGACCCAGTACTTC. Protein product: CASSYGGLETQYF. The rearrangement joins TRBV6-5 to TRBJ2-5; TRBD1 is a possible D gene (6 bases). The CDR3 covers 13 residues. Germline-derived CDR1 and CDR2 are MNHEY and SVGAGI. V lost 2 bases and J lost 4, with 8 bases in between.

The V call is TRBV9, the J call TRBJ1-5; D not resolved. The germline V and J ends were trimmed by 5 bases and 6 bases, with 12 bases remaining between them. This CDR3 is built from 13 residues. Germline V gene sequence: CDR1 SGDLS, CDR2 YYNGEE. The CDR3 bases are TGTGCCAGCAGTCCTGGGGTTGGTCAGCCCCAGCATTTT. Translating gives CASSPGVGQPQHF.

This clonotype was recorded once. The V gene is TRBV4-2, the J gene TRBJ1-3; D unresolved. V lost 0 bases to trimming and J lost 1 base, with 13 bases between them. Germline CDR1 LGHNA, CDR2 YNFKEQ. This CDR3 is built from 17 residues. The CDR3 protein is CASSQDPNPGSGNTIYF. In nucleotides, the CDR3 is TGTGCCAGCAGCCAAGATCCCAATCCCGGGTCTGGAAACACCATATATTTT.

The chain couples TRBV4-3 to TRBJ1-5; unclear D gene. There are 17 residues in the CDR3. Germline V gene data show CDR1 as LGHNA and CDR2 as YSLEER. Trimming pared 0 bases from V and 2 bases from J, leaving 14 bases between. The CDR3 nucleotides read TGCGCCAGCAGCCAAGATATCCTCCCAATGGGCAATCAGCCCCAGCATTTT. It translates to CASSQDILPMGNQPQHF.

V and J are TRBV7-9 and TRBJ2-7; 9 bases match TRBD2. The length of the CDR3 is 15 residues. Per germline, CDR1 SEHNR and CDR2 FQNEAQ (reference sequence). The V and J ends lost 1 base and 3 bases, in that order; junction bases with no gene match: 4. The CDR3 nucleotides read TGTGCCAGCAGCTTAGAGCGGGGGGCGAACTACGAGCAGTACTTC. It encodes CASSLERGANYEQYF. Full variable domain (rest looked up from reference TRBV7-9 and TRBJ2-7): DTGVSQNPRHKITKRGQNVTFRCDPISEHNRLYWYRQTLGQGPEFLTYFQNEAQLEKSRLLSDRFSAERPKGSFSTLEIQRTEQGDSAMYLCASSLERGANYEQYFGPGTRLTVT.

The chain employs TRBV3-1 and TRBJ1-4; 7 bases fit TRBD1. Germline values: CDR1 LGHDT, CDR2 YNNKEL (reference sequence). The length of the CDR3 is 14 residues. V lost 5 bases, J lost 8 bases, and 8 bases stayed unmatched. As DNA, the CDR3 is TGTGCCAGCAGCAAAGGGGGCTGGGGAGAAAAACTGTTTTTT. This translates into CASSKGGWGEKLFF.

The chain has TRBV6-5 and TRBJ1-4, with D uncertain. CDR3 length equals 14 residues. V gave up 2 bases and J gave up 0 bases, with 4 bases separating them. From germline, CDR1 is MNHEY and CDR2 SVGAGI. CDR3 loop: CASSYKPTNEKLFF. In DNA form, the CDR3 reads TGTGCCAGCAGTTACAAGCCAACTAATGAAAAACTGTTTTTT.

J is TRBJ2-1 and V is TRBV4-1, with D uncertain. Germline assignment: CDR1 MGHRA and CDR2 YSYEKL. Trimming left V 0 bases short and J 2 bases short, with 11 bases between. CDR3 length: 16 amino acids. The CDR3 loop is CASSQDGQDPYNEQFF. CDR3 sequence (DNA): TGCGCCAGCAGCCAAGATGGGCAAGACCCCTACAATGAGCAGTTCTTC.